A selection of T cell receptor beta chains follows, all from one sample in a study of T cells in pancreatic ductal adenocarcinoma. The method was immunoSEQ multiplex PCR; TCRdb's version includes in-frame clones alone and lacks a portion of them. The data hold approximately 12,000 clones, with 86% observed a single time. The sample was PBMCs. These receptors all come from a human donor with pancreatic ductal adenocarcinoma. Each CDR3 is given with its conserved first and last residue. The D gene is left open where the match is weak. Clone size is stated in some rows and not others, as once, few, many or a class when expanded.

abundance	j_gene	v_gene	d_gene	CDR3nt	CDR3aa
.	TRBJ2-7	TRBV7-6	.	TGTGCCAGCAGCTTAGGGCTAGCAGGCTCCTACGAGCAGTACTTC	CASSLGLAGSYEQYF
.	TRBJ2-1	TRBV4-2	.	TGTGCCAGCAGCCAAGAGTTGAGCTCCTACAATGAGCAGTTCTTC	CASSQELSSYNEQFF
.	TRBJ1-1	TRBV9	.	TGTGCCAGCAGCGGAGGTTTTCACACTGAAGCTTTCTTT	CASSGGFHTEAFF
once	TRBJ2-7	TRBV5-5	TRBD2	TGTGCCAGCAGCGTTAACTCGGGGGGGTTCGAGCAGTACTTC	CASSVNSGGFEQYF
.	TRBJ2-5	TRBV7-6	TRBD2	TGTGCCAGCAGCTTAAGTCCTAGCGGGAGGGCCCGGGTGGAGACCCAGTACTTC	CASSLSPSGRARVETQYF
few	TRBJ2-7	TRBV15	TRBD1	TGTGCCACCAGCAGTGGGACAGGGGGTTCCTACGAGCAGTACTTC	CATSSGTGGSYEQYF
.	TRBJ2-5	TRBV21-1	.	TGTGCCAGCAGCAGCCTCGAGACTAGCGGGAGAACTGTAGGAGAGACCCAGTACTTC	CASSSLETSGRTVGETQYF
few	TRBJ2-3	TRBV19	.	TGTGCCAGTGAGGGAGATACGCAGTATTTT	CASEGDTQYF
.	TRBJ2-1	TRBV7-3	.	TGTGCCAGCAGCTTAATGCGGTCGGAAAAGAATGAGCAGTTCTTC	CASSLMRSEKNEQFF
.	TRBJ2-5	TRBV11-2	TRBD2	TGTGCCAGCAGCTTAGGGGAGGGAAGGAAAGAGACCCAGTACTTC	CASSLGEGRKETQYF
.	TRBJ2-7	TRBV10-3	.	TGTGCCATCAGTACCGACGAGTACGAGCAGTACTTC	CAISTDEYEQYF
.	TRBJ2-7	TRBV13	TRBD2	TGTGCCAGCAGGGGACCTGGCGGGGGGAGGTACGAGCAGTACTTC	CASRGPGGGRYEQYF
.	TRBJ2-3	TRBV2	TRBD2	TGTGCCAGCAGTGTCAGAGGGAGGGCCGGAGGGACAGATACGCAGTATTTT	CASSVRGRAGGTDTQYF
.	TRBJ1-6	TRBV5-4	.	TGTGCCAGCAGCTTGCAGCAGGATTCACCCCTCCACTTT	CASSLQQDSPLHF
.	TRBJ2-3	TRBV2	.	TGTGCCAGCAGTGAGCGACCAACAGGGAGTCTAGATACGCAGTATTTT	CASSERPTGSLDTQYF
.	TRBJ2-3	TRBV29-1	.	TGCAGCGTCCCACTAGGGGGTCTTAGCACAGATACGCAGTATTTT	CSVPLGGLSTDTQYF
.	TRBJ1-4	TRBV19	.	TGTGCCAGTAGTAGAGACTCTGGCACTAATGAAAAACTGTTTTTT	CASSRDSGTNEKLFF
.	TRBJ1-3	TRBV6-1	.	TGTGCCAGCAGGGACCTTGGAAACACCATATATTTT	CASRDLGNTIYF
.	TRBJ1-3	TRBV5-1	.	TGCGCCAGCAGCTTGGACACCGGTTTCGGGGAGACCTCTGGAAACACCATATATTTT	CASSLDTGFGETSGNTIYF
.	TRBJ2-6	TRBV7-9	.	TGTGCCAGCAGCTTAAGGGGGACGCTATTCTCTGGGGCCAACGTCCTGACTTTC	CASSLRGTLFSGANVLTF
.	TRBJ1-6	TRBV27	TRBD1	TGTGCCAGTCGGACAGGCAATTCACCCCTCCACTTT	CASRTGNSPLHF
.	TRBJ2-2	TRBV7-9	.	TGTGCCAGCAGTCCCCCGGGTTCCAGTGTGGGGACCGGGGAGCTGTTTTTT	CASSPPGSSVGTGELFF
.	TRBJ1-5	TRBV6-4	TRBD1	TGTGCCAGCAGCCCGACAGGGGAGGGACAGCCCCAGCATTTT	CASSPTGEGQPQHF
.	TRBJ2-7	TRBV28	.	TGTGCCAGCAGGGCGCCAACCTACGAGCAGTACTTC	CASRAPTYEQYF
.	TRBJ2-4	TRBV28	TRBD1	TGTGCCAGCAGCCCTCGGGGACAGAGTGATTCGTACATTCAGTACTTC	CASSPRGQSDSYIQYF
.	TRBJ2-7	TRBV11-3	.	TGTGCCAGCAGCTTGGTCGACGAGCAGTACTTC	CASSLVDEQYF
.	TRBJ2-1	TRBV7-3	.	TGTGCCAGCAGCTTAGCCGCCGGTGAGCAGTTCTTC	CASSLAAGEQFF
once	TRBJ1-2	TRBV20-1	.	TGCAGTGCTAACCAGGATGGCTACACCTTC	CSANQDGYTF
.	TRBJ1-6	TRBV7-9	.	TGTGCCAGCAGCTTTAGCGGCTCCTATAATTCACCCCTCCACTTT	CASSFSGSYNSPLHF
.	TRBJ2-2	TRBV7-8	.	TGTGCCAGCAGCCCCTACTCCGGTGGGGGCACCGGGGAGCTGTTTTTT	CASSPYSGGGTGELFF
.	TRBJ2-3	TRBV5-4	TRBD2	TGTGCCAGCAGCGGGGGGGGGAGTCGTACGCAGTATTTT	CASSGGGSRTQYF
.	TRBJ2-6	TRBV6-5	.	TGTGCCAGCACCCGATCTAGCTCTGGGGCCAACGTCCTGACTTTC	CASTRSSSGANVLTF
.	TRBJ2-7	TRBV19	TRBD2	TGTGCCAGTAGTATCTCCAGCGGGAACCCCTACGAGCAGTACTTC	CASSISSGNPYEQYF
.	TRBJ1-4	TRBV18	.	TGTGCCAGCTCCCGGGACATAAATGAAAAACTGTTTTTT	CASSRDINEKLFF
.	TRBJ1-2	TRBV5-5	.	TGTGCCAGCAGCTACCACCGGGACGGGTTCTACTATGGCTACACCTTC	CASSYHRDGFYYGYTF
.	TRBJ2-5	TRBV5-5	TRBD2	TGTGCCAGCAGCTCTAGCGGGAGTAGAGAGACCCAGTACTTC	CASSSSGSRETQYF
.	TRBJ2-3	TRBV11-2	.	TGTGCCAGCAGCTTAAAATATAGCGACTCCACAGATACGCAGTATTTT	CASSLKYSDSTDTQYF
.	TRBJ1-5	TRBV6-1	.	TGTGCCAGCAGTGACCTATACGTGCATCAGCCCCAGCATTTT	CASSDLYVHQPQHF
.	TRBJ2-5	TRBV29-1	.	TGCAGCGCCTGTGTAGGGGTGATGGCCCCCCAAGAGACCCAGTACTTC	CSACVGVMAPQETQYF
.	TRBJ2-7	TRBV28	.	TGTGCCAGCAGGTCTTTTCGGTACGAGCAGTACTTC	CASRSFRYEQYF
.	TRBJ2-7	TRBV5-1	TRBD1	TGCGCCAGCAGCTTGAGGGACAGGGTTTTTCACGAGCAGTACTTC	CASSLRDRVFHEQYF
.	TRBJ2-7	TRBV21-1	.	TGTGCCAGCAGCAGTTACAGGGGATTGAGAGAGCAGTACTTC	CASSSYRGLREQYF
.	TRBJ2-3	TRBV12-5	.	TGTGCTAGTGGTTTGGAGGGCTTTACTACGCAGTATTTT	CASGLEGFTTQYF
.	TRBJ1-1	TRBV27	TRBD1	TGTGCCAGCACCGGGACAGCCAGGGCGGAAGCTTTCTTT	CASTGTARAEAFF
.	TRBJ1-2	TRBV27	.	TGTGCCAGCAGTCCCGACTGGGTAGGTGGCTACACCTTC	CASSPDWVGGYTF
few	TRBJ1-2	TRBV2	.	TGTGCCAGCACTCGGGCGGGGGTTTATGGCTACACCTTC	CASTRAGVYGYTF
.	TRBJ2-7	TRBV6-5	.	TGTGCCAGCAGACCCGGGGCGATGAACTACGAGCAGTACTTC	CASRPGAMNYEQYF
.	TRBJ2-1	TRBV5-1	.	TGCGCCAGCAGCTTGAAGGGACTCCGCTCCTACAATGAGCAGTTCTTC	CASSLKGLRSYNEQFF
.	TRBJ2-1	TRBV11-2	.	TGTGCCAGCAGCGCCCCGGGGGGCGCCTACAATGAGCAGTTCTTC	CASSAPGGAYNEQFF
.	TRBJ1-5	TRBV5-1	.	TGCGCCAGCAGCCCCGCCTCCCTCGATCAGCCCCAGCATTTT	CASSPASLDQPQHF
.	TRBJ2-5	TRBV5-1	.	TGCGCCAGCAGCCGGGACGGCCTCCAAGAGACCCAGTACTTC	CASSRDGLQETQYF
.	TRBJ2-1	TRBV9	.	TGTGCCAGCAGCGTATCCTTAGGAGATGAGCAGTTCTTC	CASSVSLGDEQFF